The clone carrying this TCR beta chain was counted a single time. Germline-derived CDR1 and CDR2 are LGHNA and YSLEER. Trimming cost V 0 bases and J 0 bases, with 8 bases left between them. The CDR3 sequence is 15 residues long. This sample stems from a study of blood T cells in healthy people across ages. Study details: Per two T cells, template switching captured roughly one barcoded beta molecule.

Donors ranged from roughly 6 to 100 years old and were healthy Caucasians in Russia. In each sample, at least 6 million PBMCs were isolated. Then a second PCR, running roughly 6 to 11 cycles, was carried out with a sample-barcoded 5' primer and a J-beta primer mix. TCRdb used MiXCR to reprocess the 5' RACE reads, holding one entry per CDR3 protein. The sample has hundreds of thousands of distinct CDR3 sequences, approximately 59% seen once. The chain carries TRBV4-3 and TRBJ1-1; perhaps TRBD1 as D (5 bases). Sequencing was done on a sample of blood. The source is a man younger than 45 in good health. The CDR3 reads CASSQDGRVNTEAFF. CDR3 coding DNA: TGCGCCAGCAGCCAAGACGGCAGGGTGAACACTGAAGCTTTCTTT.